This T cell receptor beta chain was recorded in a study of monozygotic twins with inflammatory bowel disease (dated by TCRdb to the late 2010s). Describing the broader study: The full study comprised 28 monozygotic twin pairs: nine German pairs (four IBD-concordant, five IBD-discordant) and 19 IBD-discordant Danish pairs. Each individual had, on average, about 151 000 unique TCRalpha sequences and 181 000 unique TCRbeta sequences available for analysis. Within discordant pairs, disease-associated traits were sought mainly by comparing IBD patients with their genetically identical healthy co-twins. Points the paper makes about the study in general: The results gave no support for a single strong signal or clonotype linked to IBD. Repertoire similarity did not differ between concordant and discordant twins, which could be due to limited statistical power. Compared with healthy twins, IBD patients shared fewer clonotypes with other individuals, and the difference was most pronounced in patients with signs of disease activity. IBD patients had lower TCRbeta repertoire diversity, measured by the inverse Simpson index, than their healthy co-twins. Different T cell subtypes could not be distinguished in the analysis. Because patients were on differing immunosuppressive treatments, the repertoires may have picked up extra background noise and inter-individual variability.

From each donor, an approximately 2.5 ml peripheral blood sample was drawn into PAXgene tubes and stored at -80 degrees C. Without T cell sorting, total RNA was isolated from whole blood using the PAXgene blood miRNA kit on an automated QIAcube. Peripheral blood from monozygotic twin pairs concordant or discordant for inflammatory bowel disease was subjected to deep TCRalpha and TCRbeta repertoire profiling with unique molecular barcoding. Smoking habits were recorded for all twin pairs, with individuals classified as current, former or never smokers. The library was built by means of 5' RACE. Each TCR library was prepared from about 3,300 ng of total RNA. cDNA was synthesized with SMARTScribe reverse transcriptase in eight separate reactions per sample. During cDNA synthesis, template switching was used to introduce unique molecular identifiers that contained a 6-nucleotide sample barcode. TCRalpha and TCRbeta cDNA was amplified in two nested PCRs of around 15 and 9 cycles, and bead purification was carried out after each PCR. Before amplification, the cDNA was both treated with uracil DNA-glycosylase and purified with the QIAquick PCR purification kit. In the second PCR, Illumina TruSeq-compatible adapters and sample-specific barcodes were added. TapeStation and Qubit were used to check library quality and concentration, and around 5 ng of each library went into the pool. The pooled libraries were sequenced with 2 x 100 bp reads and custom sequencing primers on an Illumina HiSeq2500 single-index Rapid Run. Regarding the original processing steps: MiGEC version 1.2.6 was used for UMI-based consensus assembly, which corrected PCR and sequencing errors. V(D)J alignment, clonotype assembly and CDR3 extraction were performed with MiXCR version 2.1.1. Normalisation of gene usage, clonotype sharing and MAIT/NKT TCR abundance was achieved by analysing the top 1000, 10 000 and 20 000 clonotypes per sample. Diversity was computed as the inverse Simpson index with the vegan R package after downsampling to 27 000 UMIs. Paired Mann-Whitney U tests were applied to discordant twin pairs, with Benjamini-Hochberg correction for multiple testing. The reads were reprocessed in TCRdb, with one entry per CDR3 protein sequence and no accompanying DNA. TCRdb assigned the V and J calls; the authors' analysis was not used. This sample's table lists over 350,000 distinct CDR3 sequences. 2% to 3% of the sample comes from the top ten.

The CDR3 covers 16 residues, taking in both the cysteine and the phenylalanine. Nucleotide data are not available. CDR1 PRHDT and CDR2 FYEKMQ were looked up in the germline V gene (reference sequence). As concerns this clonotype: What this receptor recognizes is not known.

Material for sequencing was blood. This receptor was identified in a human donor with ulcerative colitis or Crohn's disease, or a healthy co-twin of an affected twin (not recorded which). Recombination connected TRBV13 to TRBJ2-3; TCRdb calls TRBD2, which cannot be checked without DNA. The CDR3 sequence is CASSFPTSGFTDTQYF.